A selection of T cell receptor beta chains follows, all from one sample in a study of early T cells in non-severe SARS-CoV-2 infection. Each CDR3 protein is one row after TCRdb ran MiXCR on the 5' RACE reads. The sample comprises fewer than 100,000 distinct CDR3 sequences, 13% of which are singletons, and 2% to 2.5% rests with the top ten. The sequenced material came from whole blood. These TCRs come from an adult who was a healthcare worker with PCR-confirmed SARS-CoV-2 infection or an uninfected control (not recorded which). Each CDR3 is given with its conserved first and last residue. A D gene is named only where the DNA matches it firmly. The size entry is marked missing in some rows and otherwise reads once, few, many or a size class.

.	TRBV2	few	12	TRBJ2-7	TGTGCCAGCAGTGATACTAGCCGGAGGCAGTACTTC	CASSDTSRRQYF
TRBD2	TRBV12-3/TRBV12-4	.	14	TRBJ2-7	TGTGCCAGCAGAAGACTAGCGGGCTCCTACGAGCAGTACTTC	CASRRLAGSYEQYF
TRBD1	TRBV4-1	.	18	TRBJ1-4	TGCGCCAGCAGCCAAGGGACAGGGGGCGTGATTGGGCTGGAAAAACTGTTTTTT	CASSQGTGGVIGLEKLFF
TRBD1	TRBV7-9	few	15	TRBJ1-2	TGTGCCAGCAGCTACCATGTAGACAGGGGCTATGGCTACACCTTC	CASSYHVDRGYGYTF
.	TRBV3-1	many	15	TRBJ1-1	TGTGCCAGCAGCCAAACCCCGAGGGAGAACACTGAAGCTTTCTTT	CASSQTPRENTEAFF
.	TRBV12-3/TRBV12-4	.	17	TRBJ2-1	TGTGCCAGCACTACTCAGGGTTTTAGAGGGTTCTACAATGAGCAGTTCTTC	CASTTQGFRGFYNEQFF
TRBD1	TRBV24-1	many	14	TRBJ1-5	TGTGCCACGGCGACGACAGGGGACGGTCAGCCCCAGCATTTT	CATATTGDGQPQHF
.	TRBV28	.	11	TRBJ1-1	TGTGCCAGCATTTGGGGCACTGAAGCTTTCTTT	CASIWGTEAFF
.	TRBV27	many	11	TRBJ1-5	TGTGCCAGCAGTTTTGGTCAGCCCCAGCATTTT	CASSFGQPQHF
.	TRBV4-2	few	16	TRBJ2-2	TGTGCCAGCAGCCCGAACTCCGGGGTGAACACCGGGGAGCTGTTTTTT	CASSPNSGVNTGELFF
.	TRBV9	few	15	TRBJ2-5	TGTGCCAGCAGCGTAGCGGGGGAGTTCCAAGAGACCCAGTACTTC	CASSVAGEFQETQYF
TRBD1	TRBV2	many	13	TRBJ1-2	TGTGCCAGCAGGGGGACAGTTGAATATGGCTACACCTTC	CASRGTVEYGYTF
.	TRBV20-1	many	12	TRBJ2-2	TGCAGTGCCCCCGGGGACACCGGGGAGCTGTTTTTT	CSAPGDTGELFF
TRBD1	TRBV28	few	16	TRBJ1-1	TGTGCCAGCGGATGGGCACAGGGGAGGGGAAACACTGAAGCTTTCTTT	CASGWAQGRGNTEAFF
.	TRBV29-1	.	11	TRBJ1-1	TGCAGCGTTGGCAGTCCCTTCGGAGCTTTCTTT	CSVGSPFGAFF
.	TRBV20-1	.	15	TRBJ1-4	TGCAGTGCTAGAGGCAATGGACAGCCCAATGAAAAACTGTTTTTT	CSARGNGQPNEKLFF
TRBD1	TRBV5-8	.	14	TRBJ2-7	TGTGCCAGCAGCTTGACCGACAGGGCCTACGAGCAGTACTTC	CASSLTDRAYEQYF
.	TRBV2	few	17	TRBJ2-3	TGTGCCAGCAGTGAAGGACAGGTTCAGCTTTCCACAGATACGCAGTATTTT	CASSEGQVQLSTDTQYF
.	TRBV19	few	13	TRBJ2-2	TGTGCCAGTAGTCTCCAATGGGCCGGGGAGCTGTTTTTT	CASSLQWAGELFF
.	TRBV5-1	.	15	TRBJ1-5	TGCGCCAGCAGCCGTTTCGACACCAGCAATCAGCCCCAGCATTTT	CASSRFDTSNQPQHF
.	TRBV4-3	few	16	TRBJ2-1	TGCGCCAGCAGCCAAGATTTTCGACAGGTGTACAATGAGCAGTTCTTC	CASSQDFRQVYNEQFF
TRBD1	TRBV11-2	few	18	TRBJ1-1	TGTGCCAGCAGGTCGGGGCCCGGGACCCAGGGGGAGAACACTGAAGCTTTCTTT	CASRSGPGTQGENTEAFF
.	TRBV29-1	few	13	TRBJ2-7	TGCAGCGTTGAGTTTCGAGAGGGGTACGAGCAGTACTTC	CSVEFREGYEQYF
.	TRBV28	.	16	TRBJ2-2	TGTGCCAGCAACTTATCCGGGACACAAAACACCGGGGAGCTGTTTTTT	CASNLSGTQNTGELFF
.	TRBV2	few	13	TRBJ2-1	TGTGCCAGCAGGGGGGATTACACAAATGAGCAGTTCTTC	CASRGDYTNEQFF
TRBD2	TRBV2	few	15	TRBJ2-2	TGTGCCAGCAGCCGACTAGCTGGATACACCGGGGAGCTGTTTTTT	CASSRLAGYTGELFF
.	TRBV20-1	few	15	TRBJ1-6	TGCAGTGCTAGGATGGGTGGGCGCTATAATTCACCCCTCCACTTT	CSARMGGRYNSPLHF
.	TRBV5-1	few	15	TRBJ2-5	TGCGCCAGCAGCTGGAACAACGGAAACCAAGAGACCCAGTACTTC	CASSWNNGNQETQYF
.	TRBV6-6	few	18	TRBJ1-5	TGTGCCAGCAGTAAGGGGGTTGGCCGGCGCGATAGCAATCAGCCCCAGCATTTT	CASSKGVGRRDSNQPQHF
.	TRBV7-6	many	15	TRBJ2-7	TGTGCCAGCAGCCCATCCAGAGGTTCCTCCTACGAGCAGTACTTC	CASSPSRGSSYEQYF
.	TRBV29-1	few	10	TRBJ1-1	TGCAGCGTTGGGCGTTTTGAAGCTTTCTTT	CSVGRFEAFF
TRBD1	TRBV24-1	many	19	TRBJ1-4	TGTGCCACCAGTGACTCGACTGCGACTTTAGACAGGGGCGGTGAAAAACTGTTTTTT	CATSDSTATLDRGGEKLFF
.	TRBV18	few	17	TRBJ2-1	TGTGCCAGCTCACCACCGGCTATAAGCGGGTCGGTGAATGAGCAGTTCTTC	CASSPPAISGSVNEQFF
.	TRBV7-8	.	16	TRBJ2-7	TGTGCCAGCAGCCCCGTCCGGGGGACATCCTCCTACGAGCAGTACTTC	CASSPVRGTSSYEQYF
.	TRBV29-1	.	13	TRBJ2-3	TGCAGCGTTGCTGGGGGCCCGGGGGATACGCAGTATTTT	CSVAGGPGDTQYF
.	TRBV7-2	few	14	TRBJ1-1	TGTGCCAGCAGCTTTCGTACAGTCTGGACTGAAGCTTTCTTT	CASSFRTVWTEAFF
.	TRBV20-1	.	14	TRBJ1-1	TGCAGTGCTAGAGACCCGGCCAGGGTTGGTGAAGCTTTCTTT	CSARDPARVGEAFF
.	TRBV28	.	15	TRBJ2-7	TGTGCCAGCAGTACTATCGTACTAGCTGTGCACGAGCAGTACTTC	CASSTIVLAVHEQYF
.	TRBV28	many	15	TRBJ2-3	TGTGCCAGCAGTGCCCCCTTTAGAGGGCCGGACACGCAGTATTTT	CASSAPFRGPDTQYF
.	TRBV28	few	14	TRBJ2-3	TGTGCCAGCAGTTTCCCCCCCGGCACAGATACGCAGTATTTT	CASSFPPGTDTQYF
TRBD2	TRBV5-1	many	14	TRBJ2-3	TGCGCCAGCACGTTGCGGGGGGACACAGATACGCAGTATTTT	CASTLRGDTDTQYF
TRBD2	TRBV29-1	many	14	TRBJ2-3	TGCAGCGTAGCCACTAGCGGGGGGAGAGATACGCAGTATTTT	CSVATSGGRDTQYF